The source of this TCR beta chain is a study of siplizumab effects on memory and regulatory T cells. About the study: Mixed lymphocyte reactions were paired, with siplizumab at roughly 1 ug/mL or without drug. Notes on the study in general: The drug siplizumab significantly decreased the alloreactive sequences that could be traced to unstimulated CD4+ memory cells.

The mixed lymphocyte reaction cells were held in coculture (37°C) for 5 to 6 days. This clone was observed a single time. Its antigen is as yet unknown. TCRdb keeps only in-frame clones here, not all; method: immunoSEQ multiplex PCR. The sample consists of 9,500 to 10,000 clones, more than 35% of them appearing once. The CDR3 loop spans 13 amino acids. CDR1 and CDR2 (germline): SGHTA, FQGNSA. The V end was cut by 6 bases, the J end by 5 bases, with 13 bases between. This TCR was sampled from a human donor in good health; the cells came from an allogeneic mixed lymphocyte reaction. The specimen sequenced was CFSE-low (dividing) CD4+ T cells sorted from an allogeneic mixed lymphocyte reaction. This chain joins TRBV7-2 and TRBJ1-1, with D uncertain. Here the CDR3 reads CASSQQSRTEAFF. The CDR3 coding sequence is TGTGCCAGCAGTCAACAGTCAAGGACTGAAGCTTTCTTT.